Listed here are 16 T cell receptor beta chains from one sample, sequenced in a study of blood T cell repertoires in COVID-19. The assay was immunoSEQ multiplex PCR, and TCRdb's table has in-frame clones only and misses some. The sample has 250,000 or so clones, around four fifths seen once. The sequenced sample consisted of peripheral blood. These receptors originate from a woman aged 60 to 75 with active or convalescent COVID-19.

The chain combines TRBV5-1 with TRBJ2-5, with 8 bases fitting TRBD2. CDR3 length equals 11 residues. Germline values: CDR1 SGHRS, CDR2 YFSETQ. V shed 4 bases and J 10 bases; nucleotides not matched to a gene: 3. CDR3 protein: CASSAAGGQYF. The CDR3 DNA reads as TGCGCCAGCAGCGCCGCGGGGGGCCAGTACTTC.

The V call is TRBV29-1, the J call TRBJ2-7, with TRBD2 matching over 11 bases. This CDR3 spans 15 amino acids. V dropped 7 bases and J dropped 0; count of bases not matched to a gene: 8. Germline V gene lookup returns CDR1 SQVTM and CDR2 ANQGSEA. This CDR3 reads CSGTGTSGNSYEQYF. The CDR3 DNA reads TGCAGCGGGACCGGGACTAGCGGTAACTCCTACGAGCAGTACTTC.

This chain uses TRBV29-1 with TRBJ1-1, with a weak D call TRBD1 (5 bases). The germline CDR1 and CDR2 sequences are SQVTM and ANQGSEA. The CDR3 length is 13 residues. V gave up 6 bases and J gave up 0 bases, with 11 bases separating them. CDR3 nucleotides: TGCAGCGTACGACAGCCATTGAACACTGAAGCTTTCTTT. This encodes CSVRQPLNTEAFF.

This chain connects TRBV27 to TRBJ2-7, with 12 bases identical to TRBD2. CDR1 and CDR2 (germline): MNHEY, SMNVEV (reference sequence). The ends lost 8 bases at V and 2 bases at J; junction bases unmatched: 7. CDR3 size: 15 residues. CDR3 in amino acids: CASGMLAGGTYEQYF. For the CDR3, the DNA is TGTGCCAGCGGCATGCTAGCGGGGGGGACCTACGAGCAGTACTTC.

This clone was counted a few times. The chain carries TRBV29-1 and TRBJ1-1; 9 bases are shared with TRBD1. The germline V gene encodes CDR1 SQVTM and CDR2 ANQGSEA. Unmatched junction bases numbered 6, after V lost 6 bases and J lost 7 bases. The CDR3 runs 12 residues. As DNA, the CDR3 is TGCAGCGTCCAGACAGGGGGTGGTGAAGCTTTCTTT. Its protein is CSVQTGGGEAFF. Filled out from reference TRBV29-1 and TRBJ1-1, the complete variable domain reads SAVISQKPSRDICQRGTSLTIQCQVDSQVTMMFWYRQQPGQSLTLIATANQGSEATYESGFVIDKFPISRPNLTFSTLTVSNMSPEDSSIYLCSVQTGGGEAFFGQGTRLTVV.

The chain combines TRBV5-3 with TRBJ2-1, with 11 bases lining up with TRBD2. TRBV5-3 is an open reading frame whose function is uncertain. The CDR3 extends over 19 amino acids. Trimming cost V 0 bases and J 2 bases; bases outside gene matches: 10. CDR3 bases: TGTGCCAGAAGCTTGGCCCCCCTTACTAGCGGGGGAACCTACAATGAGCAGTTCTTC. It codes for CARSLAPLTSGGTYNEQFF.

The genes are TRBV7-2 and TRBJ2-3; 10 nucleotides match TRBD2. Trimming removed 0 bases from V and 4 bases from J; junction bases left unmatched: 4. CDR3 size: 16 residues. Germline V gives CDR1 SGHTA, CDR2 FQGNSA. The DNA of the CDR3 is TGTGCCAGCAGCTTAGCAGCGGGAGGGGTGGCAGATACGCAGTATTTT. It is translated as CASSLAAGGVADTQYF. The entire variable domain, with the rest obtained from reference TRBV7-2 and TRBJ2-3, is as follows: GAGVSQSPSNKVTEKGKDVELRCDPISGHTALYWYRQSLGQGLEFLIYFQGNSAPDKSGLPSDRFSAERTGGSVSTLTIQRTQQEDSAVYLCASSLAAGGVADTQYFGPGTRLTVL.

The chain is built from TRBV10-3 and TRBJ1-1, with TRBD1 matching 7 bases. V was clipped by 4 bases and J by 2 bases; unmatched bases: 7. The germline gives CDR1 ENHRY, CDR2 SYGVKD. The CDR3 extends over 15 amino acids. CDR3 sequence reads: CAISADREVNTEAFF. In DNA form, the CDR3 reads TGTGCCATCAGTGCCGACAGGGAAGTTAACACTGAAGCTTTCTTT.

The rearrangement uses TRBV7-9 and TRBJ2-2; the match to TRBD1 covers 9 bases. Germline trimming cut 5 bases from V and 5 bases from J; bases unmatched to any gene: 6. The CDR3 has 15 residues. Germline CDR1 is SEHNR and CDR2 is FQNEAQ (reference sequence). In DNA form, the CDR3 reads TGTGCCAGCAGCATGGGACAGGGAATTACCGGGGAGCTGTTTTTT. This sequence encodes CASSMGQGITGELFF.

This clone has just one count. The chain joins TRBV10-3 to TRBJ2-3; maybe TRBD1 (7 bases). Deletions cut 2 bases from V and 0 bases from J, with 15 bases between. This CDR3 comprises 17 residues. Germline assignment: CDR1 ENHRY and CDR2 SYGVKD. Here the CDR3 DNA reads TGTGCCATCAGTGAGAGGGGGGCAGGGGGTAGCACAGATACGCAGTATTTT. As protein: CAISERGAGGSTDTQYF.

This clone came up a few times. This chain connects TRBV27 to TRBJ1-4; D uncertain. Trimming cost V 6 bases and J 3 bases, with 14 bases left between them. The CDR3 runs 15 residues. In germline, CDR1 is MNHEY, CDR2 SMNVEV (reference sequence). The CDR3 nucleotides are TGTGCCAGCAGCCCACCGAGTATGGCTAATGAAAAACTGTTTTTT. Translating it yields CASSPPSMANEKLFF.

The CDR3 DNA is TGCGCCAGCAGCCAAGTTTCGCGGCGGGACAGGATTAACACCGGGGAGCTGTTTTTT. This gives the protein CASSQVSRRDRINTGELFF. The chain is built from TRBV4-1 and TRBJ2-2; 8 positions agree with TRBD1. Germline V gene sequence: CDR1 MGHRA, CDR2 YSYEKL. J gave up 2 bases and V 1 base, and 12 bases lay outside the gene matches. CDR3 length: 19 residues.

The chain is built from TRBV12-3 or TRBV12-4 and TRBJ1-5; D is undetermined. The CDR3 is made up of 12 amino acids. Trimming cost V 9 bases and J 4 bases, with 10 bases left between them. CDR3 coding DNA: TGTGCCAGTCGGGAAGGGAATCAGCCCCAGCATTTT. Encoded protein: CASREGNQPQHF.

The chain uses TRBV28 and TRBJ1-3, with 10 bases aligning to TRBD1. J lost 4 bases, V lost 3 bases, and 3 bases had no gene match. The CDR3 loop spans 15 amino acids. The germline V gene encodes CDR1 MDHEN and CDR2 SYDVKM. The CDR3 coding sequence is TGTGCCAGCAGTTTCGGGGGACAGGGGGGAAACACCATATATTTT. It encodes CASSFGGQGGNTIYF. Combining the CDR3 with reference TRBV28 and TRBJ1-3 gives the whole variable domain DVKVTQSSRYLVKRTGEKVFLECVQDMDHENMFWYRQDPGLGLRLIYFSYDVKMKEKGDIPEGYSVSREKKERFSLILESASTNQTSMYLCASSFGGQGGNTIYFGEGSWLTVV.

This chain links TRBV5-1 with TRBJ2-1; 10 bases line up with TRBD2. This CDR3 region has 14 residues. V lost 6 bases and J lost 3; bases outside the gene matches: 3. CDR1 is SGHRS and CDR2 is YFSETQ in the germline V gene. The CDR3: CASTAGGVYNEQFF. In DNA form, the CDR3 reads TGCGCCAGCACAGCGGGAGGGGTCTACAATGAGCAGTTCTTC.

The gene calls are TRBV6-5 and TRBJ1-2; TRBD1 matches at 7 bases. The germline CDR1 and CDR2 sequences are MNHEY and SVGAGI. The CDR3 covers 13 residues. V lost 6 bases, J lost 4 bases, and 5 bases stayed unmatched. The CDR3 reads CASSPTGIYGYTF. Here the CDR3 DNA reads TGTGCCAGCAGCCCGACAGGGATCTATGGCTACACCTTC.